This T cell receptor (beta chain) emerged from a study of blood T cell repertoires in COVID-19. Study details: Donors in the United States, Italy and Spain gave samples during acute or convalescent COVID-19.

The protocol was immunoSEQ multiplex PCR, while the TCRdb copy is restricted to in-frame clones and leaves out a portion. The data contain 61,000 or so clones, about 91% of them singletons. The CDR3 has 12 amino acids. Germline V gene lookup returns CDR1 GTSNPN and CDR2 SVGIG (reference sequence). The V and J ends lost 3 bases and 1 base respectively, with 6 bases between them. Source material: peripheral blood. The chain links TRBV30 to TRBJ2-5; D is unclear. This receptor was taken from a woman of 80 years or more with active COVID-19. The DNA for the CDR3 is TGTGCCTGGAGCGTAGTCCAAGAGACCCAGTACTTC. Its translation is CAWSVVQETQYF. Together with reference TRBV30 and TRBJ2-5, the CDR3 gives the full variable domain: SQTIHQWPATLVQPVGSPLSLECTVEGTSNPNLYWYRQAAGRGLQLLFYSVGIGQISSEVPQNLSASRPQDRQFILSSKKLLLSDSGFYLCAWSVVQETQYFGPGTRLLVL.